This T cell receptor (beta chain) was observed in a study of circulating and synovial CD4+ cells in juvenile arthritis. Study-level results: Deeper sequencing increased measured overlap with synovial clonotypes. The pathogenic-like versus bulk T cell difference escaped Vbeta family analysis.

The CDR3 has 15 amino acids. Per the germline V gene, CDR1 is SGHRS and CDR2 is YFSETQ. V dropped 3 bases and J dropped 3; count of bases not matched to a gene: 6. Note on this clone: The antigen remains unidentified.

Some clones are missing from TCRdb's copy, which holds only in-frame ones; the method was immunoSEQ multiplex PCR. In the table there are approximately 36,000 clones, 85% to 95% of which are singletons. This chain joins TRBV5-1 and TRBJ2-3; 8 bases are shared with TRBD1. What was sequenced was CD4+ T cells from blood. The TCR sequence derives from a human donor with juvenile idiopathic arthritis. Here the CDR3 reads CASSSGQGGTDTQYF. The CDR3 DNA reads TGCGCCAGCAGCTCCGGACAGGGTGGGACAGATACGCAGTATTTT.